This entry features one TCR beta chain sequence. This sample is drawn from a study of blood T cell repertoires in COVID-19. Turning to the study itself: Acute and convalescent COVID-19 samples came from the United States, Italy and Spain.

This CDR3 is built from 14 residues. V was trimmed by 0 bases and J by 4 bases, leaving 8 bases between them. Germline-derived CDR1 and CDR2 are SGDLS and YYNGEE. The assay was immunoSEQ multiplex PCR, and TCRdb's table has in-frame clones only and misses some. The sample shows tens of thousands of clones, roughly 71% of them seen only once. This TCR derives from a woman in her forties or fifties with active or convalescent COVID-19. Sequenced input: peripheral blood. V is TRBV9 and J is TRBJ1-3, with unresolved D. CDR3 nucleotides: TGTGCCAGCAGCGTAGAATTAGCCGGAAACACCATATATTTT. It encodes CASSVELAGNTIYF.